The 32 T cell receptor beta chains listed next were all sequenced from one sample in a study of blood T cells in healthy people across ages. Together with a sample-barcoded 5' primer, a J-beta primer mix was included in a second PCR lasting about 6 to 11 cycles. Each CDR3 protein is one row after TCRdb ran MiXCR on the 5' RACE reads. The sample comprises about 1.4 million distinct CDR3 sequences, approximately 59% of which are singletons, and 6.5% to 8.5% rests with the top ten. Input material: blood. These receptors were obtained from a man aged 18 to 30 in good health.

A single count supports this clonotype. The gene calls are TRBV28 and TRBJ2-3; possible D gene TRBD2, 7 bases. V lost 9 bases to trimming and J lost 2 bases, with 30 bases between them. In germline, CDR1 is MDHEN, CDR2 SYDVKM. The CDR3 has 19 residues. The CDR3 DNA sequence: TGTGCCAGTTCCGCCCAAGCCCCCGGGGGGCGCACGACCACAGATACGCAGTATTTT. It is translated as CASSAQAPGGRTTTDTQYF.

CDR3 nucleotide sequence: TGTGCCAGCAGTGAAGCGGCCGGGCGCTATGGCTACACCTTC. Amino acid sequence: CASSEAAGRYGYTF. The chain uses TRBV2 and TRBJ1-2; no reliable D call. The germline CDR1 and CDR2 sequences are SNHLY and FYNNEI. The length of the CDR3 is 14 residues. Trimming took 0 bases from V and 4 from J, leaving 9 bases between them.

This clonotype was counted once. This sequence joins TRBV20-1 and TRBJ2-5; 7 bases map to TRBD1. J lost 1 base, V lost 3 bases, and 8 bases had no gene match. This CDR3 is built from 15 residues. The germline gives CDR1 DFQATT, CDR2 SNEGSKA (reference sequence). The CDR3 region has the DNA TGCAGTGCTAGCCGTAAGACAGGGCGCCAAGAGACCCAGTACTTC. It translates to CSASRKTGRQETQYF.

The rearrangement joins TRBV20-1 to TRBJ1-2; TRBD1 might be the D (5 bases). Germline CDR1 is DFQATT and CDR2 is SNEGSKA (reference sequence). The CDR3 has 11 amino acids. CDR3 in amino acids: CRGDGNYGYTF. As DNA, the CDR3 is TGCAGAGGGGACGGAAACTATGGCTACACCTTC.

The chain couples TRBV28 to TRBJ2-3, with D tentatively TRBD2 (5 bases). The germline gives CDR1 MDHEN, CDR2 SYDVKM. Trimming shortened V by 11 bases and J by 4 bases, and 13 bases separated the two germline ends. This CDR3 contains 12 residues. CDR3 residues: CAGGESADTQYF. The CDR3 DNA sequence: TGTGCCGGTGGGGAGAGCGCAGATACGCAGTATTTT.

The rearrangement joins TRBV5-1 to TRBJ2-2; TRBD1 matches at 9 bases. Germline CDR1 and CDR2: SGHRS and YFSETQ. V gave up 2 bases and J gave up 5 bases; unmatched junction bases: 10. CDR3 length equals 17 residues. The CDR3 bases are TGCGCCAGCAGCTTCCCAAGAGGGACAGGGAGAACCGGGGAGCTGTTTTTT. Translated: CASSFPRGTGRTGELFF.

This clonotype was detected only once. V is TRBV7-2 and J is TRBJ2-7; D is uncertain. The ends were cut back, 5 bases at V and 6 bases at J, with 11 bases in the middle. This CDR3 has 12 amino acids. Germline loops: CDR1 SGHTA, CDR2 FQGNSA. The CDR3 region is CASSPTRREQYF. CDR3 in DNA: TGTGCCAGCAGCCCTACGAGACGCGAGCAGTACTTC.

J is TRBJ2-5 and V is TRBV2, with D perhaps matching TRBD2 (5 bases). The J call may not be correct, given that the DNA end is closer to TRBJ2-7. Germline CDR1 SNHLY, CDR2 FYNNEI. The CDR3 is 16 amino acids. In nucleotides, the CDR3 is TGTGCCAGCAGTGGGTTGAGAGCGGAAGGGTCCTACGAGCAGTACTTC. Translation gives CASSGLRAEGSYEQYF.

V usage is TRBV20-1 and J usage is TRBJ2-4, with D perhaps TRBD1 (5 bases). The J call may be incorrect, as the DNA end agrees better with TRBJ2-7. The CDR3 runs to 14 residues. In germline, CDR1 is DFQATT, CDR2 SNEGSKA (reference sequence). The chain's CDR3 is CSARDPQGRYEQYF. The CDR3 nucleotides read TGCAGTGCTAGAGATCCCCAGGGCCGCTACGAGCAGTACTTC.

The chain joins TRBV20-1 to TRBJ2-6; D is unclear. Per the germline V gene, CDR1 is DFQATT and CDR2 is SNEGSKA (reference sequence). V was clipped by 4 bases and J by 0 bases, with 4 bases between them. CDR3 length: 13 residues. This chain's CDR3 is CSAIGSGANVLTF. As DNA, the CDR3 is TGCAGTGCTATTGGCTCTGGGGCCAACGTCCTGACTTTC.

This chain connects TRBV7-2 to TRBJ2-2; unclear D gene. Trimming removed 5 bases at V and 5 bases at J, with 18 bases between. Germline CDR1 is SGHTA and CDR2 is FQGNSA. This CDR3 region has 16 residues. The CDR3 region is CASSRSRTRSTGELFF. Written as DNA, the CDR3 is TGTGCCAGCAGCAGATCCCGAACCAGATCAACCGGGGAGCTGTTTTTT.

The chain couples TRBV29-1 to TRBJ2-7; 7 positions match TRBD2. The CDR3 is 13 amino acids. Looked up from germline, CDR1 is SQVTM and CDR2 is ANQGSEA. After removal of 5 bases from V and 0 bases from J, the junction contained 4 bases not matched to a gene. The CDR3 here is CSVPSGDSYEQYF. The CDR3, as DNA: TGCAGCGTTCCCAGCGGGGACTCCTACGAGCAGTACTTC.

The chain is built from TRBV6-4 and TRBJ1-2; 8 nucleotides agree with TRBD1. CDR1 MRHNA and CDR2 SNTAGT come from the germline V gene. Trimming took 9 bases from V and 8 from J; bases not matched to a gene: 11. This CDR3 has 13 amino acids. The CDR3: CASSRTGRSGYTF. In DNA, the CDR3 is TGTGCCAGTTCCAGGACAGGGCGTAGCGGCTACACCTTC.

This clonotype was seen a handful of times. The rearrangement links TRBV5-1 to TRBJ2-1; TRBD2 agrees at 7 bases. The junction had 3 bases not matched to a gene; V was cut back by 0 bases and J by 6 bases. This CDR3 is 14 amino acids long. Germline lookup yields CDR1 SGHRS and CDR2 YFSETQ. The CDR3 spells CASSLGGGSNEQFF. As DNA, the CDR3 is TGCGCCAGCAGCTTGGGTGGCGGGAGCAATGAGCAGTTCTTC.

Only a few counts were recorded for this clonotype. The CDR3 sequence: CASSSNRLAGVAGELFF. In nucleotides, the CDR3 is TGTGCCAGCAGTTCTAACCGACTAGCGGGGGTTGCCGGGGAGCTGTTTTTT. V usage is TRBV27 and J usage is TRBJ2-2; TRBD2 matches at 12 bases. This CDR3 contains 17 residues. Germline loops: CDR1 MNHEY, CDR2 SMNVEV (reference sequence). Unmatched junction bases numbered 9, after V lost 4 bases and J lost 6 bases.

This clonotype showed up just once. The CDR3 loop is CASGAGGSYEQFF. Here the CDR3 DNA reads TGTGCCAGCGGGGCGGGAGGTAGCTATGAGCAGTTCTTC. This chain links TRBV6-1 with TRBJ2-1, with TRBD2 identical over 8 bases. Germline V gene lookup returns CDR1 MNHNS and CDR2 SASEGT. The ends lost 8 bases at V and 8 bases at J; junction bases unmatched: 8. The CDR3 sequence is 13 residues long.

The chain uses TRBV28 and TRBJ2-1, with a tentative D call TRBD1 (7 bases). Trimming left V 10 bases short and J 7 bases short, with 23 bases between. CDR1 is MDHEN and CDR2 is SYDVKM in the germline V gene. The CDR3 contains 15 residues. DNA of the CDR3: TGTGCCACAACGAGGGGGGACAGTACAGTAAATGAGCAGTTCTTC. It codes for CATTRGDSTVNEQFF. The full variable domain, rest sourced from reference TRBV28 and TRBJ2-1, is DVKVTQSSRYLVKRTGEKVFLECVQDMDHENMFWYRQDPGLGLRLIYFSYDVKMKEKGDIPEGYSVSREKKERFSLILESASTNQTSMYLCATTRGDSTVNEQFFGPGTRLTVL.

The sample holds one count of this clonotype. The chain recombines TRBV15 with TRBJ2-3; 7 positions agree with TRBD2. The V segment lost 9 bases and the J segment 4 bases; nucleotides outside the gene matches: 7. The CDR3 is 13 amino acids. The germline V gene encodes CDR1 LNHNV and CDR2 YYDKDF (reference sequence). The CDR3 spells CATRAGYADTQYF. The CDR3 coding sequence is TGTGCCACTAGAGCGGGGTACGCAGATACGCAGTATTTT. The full variable domain, with the rest looked up from reference TRBV15 and TRBJ2-3, is DAMVIQNPRYQVTQFGKPVTLSCSQTLNHNVMYWYQQKSSQAPKLLFHYYDKDFNNEADTPDNFQSRRPNTSFCFLDIRSPGLGDTAMYLCATRAGYADTQYFGPGTRLTVL.

This clonotype was seen a handful of times. The J gene is TRBJ2-1, the V gene TRBV29-1, with D unresolved. CDR1 and CDR2 (germline): SQVTM, ANQGSEA. The CDR3 totals 13 residues. Between the trimmed V and J ends, which lost 4 bases and 0 bases, there was a span of 7 bases. This CDR3 reads CSVALSSYNEQFF. In DNA form, the CDR3 reads TGCAGCGTTGCTCTAAGCTCCTACAATGAGCAGTTCTTC.

This chain joins TRBV7-2 and TRBJ2-3; D gene ambiguous. Trimming removed 5 bases at V and 2 bases at J, with 11 bases between. Germline CDR1 and CDR2: SGHTA and FQGNSA. This CDR3 contains 14 residues. CDR3 DNA sequence: TGTGCCAGCAGCCTTATGTCCTCCACAGATACGCAGTATTTT. Translating gives CASSLMSSTDTQYF.

The rearrangement joins TRBV2 to TRBJ2-3; perhaps TRBD1 as D (6 bases). The V end was cut by 1 base, the J end by 8 bases, with 13 bases between. The germline gives CDR1 SNHLY, CDR2 FYNNEI. This CDR3 comprises 14 residues. CDR3 DNA sequence: TGTGCCAGCAGTGAAGAGGGGGTGTGGGGTACGCAGTATTTT. This codes for CASSEEGVWGTQYF.

This clonotype was observed a handful of times. J is TRBJ2-7 and V is TRBV4-3; D is uncertain. Germline V lookup: CDR1 LGHNA, CDR2 YSLEER. Trimming took 2 bases from V and 3 from J, leaving 17 bases between them. This CDR3 has 16 residues. The chain's CDR3 is CASSQFFTDQYYEQYF. DNA of the CDR3: TGCGCCAGCAGCCAATTTTTTACAGATCAATACTACGAGCAGTACTTC.

The chain joins TRBV2 to TRBJ2-7; 8 positions agree with TRBD1. V lost 5 bases, J lost 1 base, and 10 bases stayed unmatched. Germline V gene data show CDR1 as SNHLY and CDR2 as FYNNEI. This CDR3 contains 16 residues. CDR3 in amino acids: CASSPFTGGSSYEQYF. DNA for the CDR3: TGTGCCAGCAGTCCTTTTACAGGGGGGTCTTCCTACGAGCAGTACTTC. The full variable domain, in which reference TRBV2 and TRBJ2-7 provide the parts outside the CDR3, is EPEVTQTPSHQVTQMGQEVILRCVPISNHLYFYWYRQILGQKVEFLVSFYNNEISEKSEIFDDQFSVERPDGSNFTLKIRSTKLEDSAMYFCASSPFTGGSSYEQYFGPGTRLTVT.

The chain carries TRBV6-2 or TRBV6-3 and TRBJ2-2; a possible D gene is TRBD2 (6 bases). The length of the CDR3 is 14 residues. Per germline, CDR1 MNHEY and CDR2 SVGEGT. With 7 bases removed from V and 1 base from J, the gap between germline ends came to 10 bases. The CDR3: CASTSGLNTGELFF. In DNA form, the CDR3 reads TGTGCCAGCACCTCGGGACTGAACACCGGGGAGCTGTTTTTT.

This sequence joins TRBV5-1 and TRBJ2-5; TRBD1 matches at 11 bases. Per the germline V gene, CDR1 is SGHRS and CDR2 is YFSETQ. Germline trimming cut 0 bases from V and 11 bases from J; bases unmatched to any gene: 12. This CDR3 comprises 16 residues. CDR3 in DNA: TGCGCCAGCAGCTTGGGCGGACAGGGGGCCCCCAATGAGCAGTACTTC. The encoded protein is CASSLGGQGAPNEQYF.

The J gene is TRBJ2-3, the V gene TRBV12-3 or TRBV12-4; 11 positions match TRBD2. The CDR3 is 15 amino acids. J gave up 5 bases and V 3 bases, and 4 bases lay outside the gene matches. The CDR3 here is CASSLSGTSGDTQYF. CDR3 sequence (DNA): TGTGCCAGCAGTTTGTCCGGGACTAGCGGAGATACGCAGTATTTT.

The chain employs TRBV12-3 or TRBV12-4 and TRBJ2-1; 12 bases map to TRBD2. The length of the CDR3 is 16 residues. V shed 5 bases and J 5 bases; nucleotides not matched to a gene: 7. The CDR3 nucleotides are TGTGCCAGCAGTGACCTAGCGGGAGGGGAAAACAATGAGCAGTTCTTC. It specifies CASSDLAGGENNEQFF.

The chain carries TRBV10-3 and TRBJ2-5, with 10 nucleotides matching TRBD1. V trimming: 2 bases; J trimming: 2 bases; junction bases outside the gene matches: 5. Germline V gene data show CDR1 as ENHRY and CDR2 as SYGVKD. The CDR3 contains 16 residues. Written as DNA, the CDR3 is TGTGCCATCAGTGAGCCAGGGACAGGGGCACAAGAGACCCAGTACTTC. This gives the protein CAISEPGTGAQETQYF.

This rearrangement joins TRBV20-1 to TRBJ2-4, with D perhaps matching TRBD1 (6 bases). The DNA end lines up better with TRBJ2-7; the J call may be wrong. The germline V gene has CDR1 DFQATT and CDR2 SNEGSKA (reference sequence). The CDR3 has 13 amino acids. The CDR3 DNA is TGCAGTGCTAGAGATGCAACAGGGTTCGAGCAGTACTTC. This encodes CSARDATGFEQYF.

Of note for this clonotype: At one end the junction does not follow the germline gene, possibly because of a read error. The chain links TRBV10-3 to TRBJ1-5; no clear D gene. CDR3 length: 24 amino acids. The germline gives CDR1 ENHRY, CDR2 SYGVKD. As DNA, the CDR3 is TGTGCCACCAGTGAGGGCCGACTGTATAGGAAGGGAACACTAACGTCTGTTGGCAATCAGCCCCAGCATTTT. It codes for CATSEGRLYRKGTLTSVGNQPQHF.

In nucleotides, the CDR3 is TGCGCCAGCAGCCAATGGGGACGACACAATGAGCAGTTCTTC. Protein: CASSQWGRHNEQFF. The V and J genes are TRBV4-1 and TRBJ2-1; D might be TRBD1 or TRBD2, each matching 5 bases. V lost 2 bases to trimming and J lost 5 bases, with 10 bases between them. CDR3 length equals 14 residues. The V gene's germline CDR1 is MGHRA and CDR2 YSYEKL.

Here the CDR3 reads CASSLAQLEQYF. The CDR3 DNA reads as TGTGCCAGCAGTTTGGCTCAGCTCGAGCAGTACTTC. The rearrangement joins TRBV28 to TRBJ2-7, with D uncertain. The CDR3 is made up of 12 amino acids. The V and J ends lost 3 bases and 6 bases respectively, with 9 bases between them. CDR1 and CDR2 (germline): MDHEN, SYDVKM.